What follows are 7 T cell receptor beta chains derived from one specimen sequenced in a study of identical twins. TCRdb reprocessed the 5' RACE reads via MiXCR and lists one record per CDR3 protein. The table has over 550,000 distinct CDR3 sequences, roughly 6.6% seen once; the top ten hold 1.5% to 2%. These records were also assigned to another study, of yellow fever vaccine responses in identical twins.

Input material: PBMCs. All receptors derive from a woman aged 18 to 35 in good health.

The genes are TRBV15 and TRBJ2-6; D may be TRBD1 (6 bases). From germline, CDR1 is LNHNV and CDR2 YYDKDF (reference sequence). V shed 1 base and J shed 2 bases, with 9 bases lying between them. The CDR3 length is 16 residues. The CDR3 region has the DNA TGTGCCACCAGCAGAGCACAGGGACCTGGGGCCAACGTCCTGACTTTC. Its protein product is CATSRAQGPGANVLTF.

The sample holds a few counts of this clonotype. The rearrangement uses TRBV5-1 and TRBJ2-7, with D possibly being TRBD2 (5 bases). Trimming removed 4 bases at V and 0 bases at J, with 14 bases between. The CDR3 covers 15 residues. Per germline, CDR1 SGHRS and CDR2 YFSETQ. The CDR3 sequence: CASSRGAEPSYEQYF. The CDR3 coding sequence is TGCGCCAGCAGCCGAGGAGCGGAACCCTCCTACGAGCAGTACTTC.

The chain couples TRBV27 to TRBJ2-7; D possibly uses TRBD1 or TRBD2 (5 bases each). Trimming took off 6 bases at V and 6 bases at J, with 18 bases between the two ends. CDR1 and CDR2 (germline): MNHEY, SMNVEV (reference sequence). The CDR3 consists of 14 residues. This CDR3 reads CASSRWGFGGEQYF. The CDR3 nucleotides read TGTGCCAGCAGCCGGTGGGGATTTGGGGGCGAGCAGTACTTC.

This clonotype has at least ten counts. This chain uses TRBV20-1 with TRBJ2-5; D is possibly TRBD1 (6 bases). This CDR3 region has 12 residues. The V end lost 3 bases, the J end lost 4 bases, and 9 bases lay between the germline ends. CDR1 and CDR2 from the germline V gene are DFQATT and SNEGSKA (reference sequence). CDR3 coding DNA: TGCAGTGCTAGTCAGGGGCCAGAGACCCAGTACTTC. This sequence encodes CSASQGPETQYF.

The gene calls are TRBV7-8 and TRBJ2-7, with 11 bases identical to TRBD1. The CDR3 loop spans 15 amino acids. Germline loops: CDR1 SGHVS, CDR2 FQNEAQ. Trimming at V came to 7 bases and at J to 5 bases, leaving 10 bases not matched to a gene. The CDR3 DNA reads TGTGCCAGCACAAGAGAGGGACAGGGGGACAACGAGCAGTACTTC. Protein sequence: CASTREGQGDNEQYF.

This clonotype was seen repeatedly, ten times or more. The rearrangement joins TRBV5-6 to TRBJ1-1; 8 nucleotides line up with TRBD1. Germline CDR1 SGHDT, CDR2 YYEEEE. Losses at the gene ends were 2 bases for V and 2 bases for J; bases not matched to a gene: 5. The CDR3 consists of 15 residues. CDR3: CASSLQDRVNTEAFF. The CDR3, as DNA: TGTGCCAGCAGCTTACAGGACAGGGTCAACACTGAAGCTTTCTTT.

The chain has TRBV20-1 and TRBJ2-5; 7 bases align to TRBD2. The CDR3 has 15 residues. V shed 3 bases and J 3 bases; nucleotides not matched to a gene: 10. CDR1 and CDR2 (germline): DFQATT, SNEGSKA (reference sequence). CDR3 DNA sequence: TGCAGTGCTAGGTTGCGGGGGATAGCGGAAGAGACCCAGTACTTC. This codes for CSARLRGIAEETQYF.